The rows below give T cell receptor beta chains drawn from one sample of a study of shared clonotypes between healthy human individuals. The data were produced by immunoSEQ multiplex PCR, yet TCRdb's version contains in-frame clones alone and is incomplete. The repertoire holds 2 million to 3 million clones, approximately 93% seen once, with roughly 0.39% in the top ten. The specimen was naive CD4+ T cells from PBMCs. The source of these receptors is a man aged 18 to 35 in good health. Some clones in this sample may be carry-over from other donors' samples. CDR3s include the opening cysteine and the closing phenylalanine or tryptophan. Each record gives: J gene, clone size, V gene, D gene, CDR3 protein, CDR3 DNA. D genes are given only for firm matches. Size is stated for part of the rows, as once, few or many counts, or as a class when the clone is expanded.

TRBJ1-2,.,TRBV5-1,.,CASSPGPPDYGYTF,TGCGCCAGCAGCCCGGGACCCCCGGACTATGGCTACACCTTC
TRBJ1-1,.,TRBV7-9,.,CASSLAGGYTEAFF,TGTGCCAGCAGCTTAGCGGGAGGGTACACTGAAGCTTTCTTT
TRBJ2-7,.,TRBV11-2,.,CASSLPGSPRGSYEQYF,TGTGCCAGCAGCTTACCGGGATCCCCGAGGGGCTCCTACGAGCAGTACTTC
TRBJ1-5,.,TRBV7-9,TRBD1,CASSLEIGTGVSNQPQHF,TGTGCCAGCAGCTTAGAGATCGGGACAGGGGTAAGCAATCAGCCCCAGCATTTT
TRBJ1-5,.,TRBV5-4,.,CARSLVTSYSNQPQHF,TGTGCCAGGAGCTTGGTTACATCATATAGCAATCAGCCCCAGCATTTT
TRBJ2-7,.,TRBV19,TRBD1,CASSRDRGLGEQYF,TGTGCCAGTAGCCGGGACAGGGGGCTTGGCGAGCAGTACTTC
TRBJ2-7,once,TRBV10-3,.,CAISESRGGEQYF,TGTGCCATCAGTGAGTCACGGGGTGGCGAGCAGTACTTC
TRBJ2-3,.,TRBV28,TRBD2,CARGGTSGTDTQYF,TGTGCCAGAGGGGGGACTAGCGGGACCGATACGCAGTATTTT
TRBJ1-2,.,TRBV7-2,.,CASSPAAGPRRDGYTF,TGTGCCAGCAGCCCCGCCGCCGGGCCGCGCAGGGATGGCTACACCTTC
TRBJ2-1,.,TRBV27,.,CASSLDYNEQFF,TGTGCCAGCAGTTTAGACTACAATGAGCAGTTCTTC
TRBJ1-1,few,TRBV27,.,CASSLRAHGNTEAFF,TGTGCCAGCAGTTTACGGGCGCATGGGAACACTGAAGCTTTCTTT
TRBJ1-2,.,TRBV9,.,CASSSPGSGAYGYTF,TGTGCCAGCAGCTCCCCAGGGAGTGGGGCCTATGGCTACACCTTC
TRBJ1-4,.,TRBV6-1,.,CASRPTRTNEKLFF,TGTGCCAGCAGGCCGACACGAACTAATGAAAAACTGTTTTTT
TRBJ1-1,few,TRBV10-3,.,CAIRELLNTEAFF,TGTGCCATCAGAGAACTCCTGAACACTGAAGCTTTCTTT
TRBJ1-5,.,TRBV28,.,CASSLIKITSNQPQHF,TGTGCCAGCAGTTTGATTAAGATTACCAGCAATCAGCCCCAGCATTTT
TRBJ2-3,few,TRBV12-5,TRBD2,CASGLLLAGGPYGRTDTQYF,TGTGCTAGTGGTTTGTTACTAGCGGGAGGGCCGTATGGGCGCACAGATACGCAGTATTTT
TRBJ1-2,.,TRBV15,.,CATSVRGGYGYTF,TGTGCCACCTCGGTGAGGGGAGGCTATGGCTACACCTTC
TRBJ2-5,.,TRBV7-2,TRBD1,CASSSRTGGGETQYF,TGTGCCAGCAGCTCTCGGACAGGTGGGGGAGAGACCCAGTACTTC
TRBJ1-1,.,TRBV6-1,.,CAIKGTLLNTEAFF,TGTGCCATCAAGGGCACCCTACTGAACACTGAAGCTTTCTTT
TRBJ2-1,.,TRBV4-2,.,CASSQDFGRLSYNEQFF,TGTGCCAGCAGCCAAGATTTCGGGAGACTTTCCTACAATGAGCAGTTCTTC
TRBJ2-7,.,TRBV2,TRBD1,CASALAGQGAGEQYF,TGTGCCAGCGCCCTCGCCGGACAGGGGGCGGGAGAGCAGTACTTC
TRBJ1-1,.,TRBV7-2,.,CASSSRQNTEAFF,TGTGCCAGCAGCTCTCGACAGAACACTGAAGCTTTCTTT
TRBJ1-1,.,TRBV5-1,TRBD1,CASSLTTGTGRNTEAFF,TGCGCCAGCAGCTTGACTACCGGGACAGGGAGGAACACTGAAGCTTTCTTT
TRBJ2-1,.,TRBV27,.,CASSGMGGSYNEQFF,TGTGCCAGCAGTGGCATGGGGGGCTCCTACAATGAGCAGTTCTTC
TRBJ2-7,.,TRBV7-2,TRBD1,CASSLGGGTGQYF,TGTGCCAGCAGCTTAGGAGGTGGGACAGGGCAGTACTTC
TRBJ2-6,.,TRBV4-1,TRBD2,CASSQRTSGDSGANVLTF,TGCGCCAGCAGCCAACGGACTAGCGGCGACTCTGGGGCCAACGTCCTGACTTTC
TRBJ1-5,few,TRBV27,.,CASSLTGSNQPQHF,TGTGCCAGCAGTTTAACAGGGAGCAATCAGCCCCAGCATTTT
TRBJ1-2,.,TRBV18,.,CASSPQRYSPYGYTF,TGTGCCAGCTCACCCCAACGGTACTCTCCCTATGGCTACACCTTC
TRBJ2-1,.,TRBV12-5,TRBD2,CASGLGYSGGPYNEQFF,TGTGCTAGTGGTTTGGGCTATAGCGGGGGTCCGTACAATGAGCAGTTCTTC
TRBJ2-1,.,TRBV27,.,CASSPSMGPLGRFF,TGTGCCAGCAGTCCCAGCATGGGGCCTTTAGGACGGTTCTTC
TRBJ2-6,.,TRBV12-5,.,CASGFVVGFGANVLTF,TGTGCTAGTGGTTTTGTAGTCGGTTTTGGGGCCAACGTCCTGACTTTC
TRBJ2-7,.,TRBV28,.,CASRDRGIEQYF,TGTGCCAGCAGGGACCGGGGCATCGAGCAGTACTTC
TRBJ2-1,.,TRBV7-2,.,CASSLHLLGHNEQFF,TGTGCCAGCAGCTTACACCTCCTCGGTCACAATGAGCAGTTCTTC
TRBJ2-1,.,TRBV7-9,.,CASSMSGNEQFF,TGTGCCAGCAGTATGTCGGGGAATGAGCAGTTCTTC
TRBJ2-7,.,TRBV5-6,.,CASSTRGTREQYF,TGTGCCAGCAGCACCCGAGGGACTCGGGAGCAGTACTTC
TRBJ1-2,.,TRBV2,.,CASSQDRSYGYTF,TGTGCCAGCAGTCAAGACAGAAGCTATGGCTACACCTTC
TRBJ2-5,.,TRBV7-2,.,CASSLGQRYQETQYF,TGTGCCAGCAGCTTAGGCCAGCGGTACCAAGAGACCCAGTACTTC
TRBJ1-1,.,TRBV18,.,CASSPAFPPTLALEEAFF,TGTGCCAGCTCACCTGCTTTTCCACCTACATTGGCACTAGAAGAAGCTTTCTTT
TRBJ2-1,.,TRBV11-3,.,CASSLLAAQEAEQFF,TGTGCCAGCAGCCTATTAGCGGCCCAGGAGGCTGAGCAGTTCTTC
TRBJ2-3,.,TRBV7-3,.,CASSRRGTDTQYF,TGTGCCAGCTCCCGAAGGGGCACAGATACGCAGTATTTT
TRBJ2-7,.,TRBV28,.,CASRGVYEQYF,TGTGCCAGCAGAGGGGTTTACGAGCAGTACTTC
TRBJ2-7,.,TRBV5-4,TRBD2,CASRSGTSGSYEQYF,TGTGCCAGCAGGTCTGGGACTAGCGGCTCCTACGAGCAGTACTTC
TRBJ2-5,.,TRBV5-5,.,CASSHRQGGETQYF,TGTGCCAGCAGCCACAGACAAGGAGGGGAGACCCAGTACTTC
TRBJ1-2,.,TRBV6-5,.,CASSTVGMGYTF,TGTGCCAGCAGTACGGTTGGAATGGGCTACACCTTC
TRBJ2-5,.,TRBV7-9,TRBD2,CASSSQAGGWETQYF,TGTGCCAGCAGCTCCCAAGCGGGAGGCTGGGAGACCCAGTACTTC
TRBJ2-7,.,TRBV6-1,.,CASRTGPQSYEQYF,TGTGCCAGCAGAACCGGGCCCCAATCCTACGAGCAGTACTTC
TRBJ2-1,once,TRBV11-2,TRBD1,CASSRQGVKSEQFF,TGTGCCAGCAGCCGACAGGGGGTAAAGAGTGAGCAGTTCTTC
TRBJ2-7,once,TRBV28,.,CASSLGGATSYEQYF,TGTGCCAGCAGTTTAGGAGGGGCCACCTCCTACGAGCAGTACTTC
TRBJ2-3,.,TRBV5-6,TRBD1,CASRLAPGQMADTQYF,TGTGCCAGCAGATTAGCTCCGGGACAGATGGCAGATACGCAGTATTTT
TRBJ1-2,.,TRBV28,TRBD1,CASSASGGLYGYTF,TGTGCCAGCAGTGCCTCAGGGGGTCTCTATGGCTACACCTTC
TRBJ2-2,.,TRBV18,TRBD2,CASSPSGVSGVNTGELFF,TGTGCCAGCTCACCTTCGGGGGTCAGCGGGGTGAACACCGGGGAGCTGTTTTTT
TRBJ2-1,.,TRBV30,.,CACPRGSYNEQFF,TGTGCCTGCCCCCGGGGGTCGTACAATGAGCAGTTCTTC
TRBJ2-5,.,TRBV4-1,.,CASSLARGRQETQYF,TGCGCCAGCAGCCTGGCCCGGGGGAGGCAAGAGACCCAGTACTTC
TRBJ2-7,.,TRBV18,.,CASFAGTFSYEQYF,TGTGCCAGCTTCGCCGGGACATTCTCCTACGAGCAGTACTTC
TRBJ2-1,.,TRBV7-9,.,CASRGVWIVPNEQFF,TGTGCCAGCAGGGGTGTGTGGATAGTACCCAATGAGCAGTTCTTC